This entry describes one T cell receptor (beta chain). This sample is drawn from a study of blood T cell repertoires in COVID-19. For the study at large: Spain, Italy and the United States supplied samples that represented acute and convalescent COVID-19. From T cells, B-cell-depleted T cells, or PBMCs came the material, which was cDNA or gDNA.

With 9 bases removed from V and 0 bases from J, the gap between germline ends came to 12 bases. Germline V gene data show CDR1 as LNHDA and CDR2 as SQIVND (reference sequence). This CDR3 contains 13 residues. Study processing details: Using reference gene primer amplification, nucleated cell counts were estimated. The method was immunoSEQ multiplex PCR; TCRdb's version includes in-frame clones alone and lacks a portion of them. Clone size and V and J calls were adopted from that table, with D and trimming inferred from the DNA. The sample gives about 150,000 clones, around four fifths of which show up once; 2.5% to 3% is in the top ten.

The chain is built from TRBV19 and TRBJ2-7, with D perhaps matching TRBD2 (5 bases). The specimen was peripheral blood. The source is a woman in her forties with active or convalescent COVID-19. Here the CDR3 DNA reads TGTGCCAGCCGCGCACGGGGCTCCTACGAGCAGTACTTC. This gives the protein CASRARGSYEQYF.